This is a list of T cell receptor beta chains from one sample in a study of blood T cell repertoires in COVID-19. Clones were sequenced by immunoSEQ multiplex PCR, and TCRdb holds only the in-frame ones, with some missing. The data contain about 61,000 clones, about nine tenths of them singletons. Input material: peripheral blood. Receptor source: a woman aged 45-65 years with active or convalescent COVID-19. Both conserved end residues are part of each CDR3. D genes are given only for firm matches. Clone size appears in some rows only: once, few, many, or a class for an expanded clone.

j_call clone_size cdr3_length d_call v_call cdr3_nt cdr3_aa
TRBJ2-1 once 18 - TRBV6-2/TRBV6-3 TGTGCCAGCACCCCTCTCGAGGGAGCGGCCAGTGCCTACAATGAGCAGTTCTTC CASTPLEGAASAYNEQFF
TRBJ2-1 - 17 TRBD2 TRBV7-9 TGTGCCAGCAGCTTAGTGGGACTAGCGGGAGGCCGGGATGAGCAGTTCTTC CASSLVGLAGGRDEQFF
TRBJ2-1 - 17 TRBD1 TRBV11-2 TGTGCCAGCAGCTTAGGACAGGGGCCTCTCTCCTACAATGAGCAGTTCTTC CASSLGQGPLSYNEQFF
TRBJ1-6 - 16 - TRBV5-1 TGCGCCAGCAGCCCGACCGGGACAATAGGCGGTTCACCCCTCCACTTT CASSPTGTIGGSPLHF
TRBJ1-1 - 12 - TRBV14 TGTGCCAGCAGGAGGGGGAGCACTGAAGCTTTCTTT CASRRGSTEAFF
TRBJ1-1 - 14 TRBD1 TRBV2 TGTGCCAGCAGTGGACAGGGGGGGAACACTGAAGCTTTCTTT CASSGQGGNTEAFF
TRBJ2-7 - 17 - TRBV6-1 TGTGCCAGCAGTGGGGGGGGGCCTAGCGAACGTTCCTACGAGCAGTACTTC CASSGGGPSERSYEQYF
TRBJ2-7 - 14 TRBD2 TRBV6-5 TGTGCCAGCAGTTTCAGCGGGAGTTTATACGAGCAGTACTTC CASSFSGSLYEQYF
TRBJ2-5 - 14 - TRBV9 TGTGCCAGCAGCGTCCCGGGATTTAAGGAGACCCAGTACTTC CASSVPGFKETQYF
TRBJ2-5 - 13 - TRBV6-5 TGTGCCAGCAGTAGTCTAGCTGAAGAGACCCAGTACTTC CASSSLAEETQYF
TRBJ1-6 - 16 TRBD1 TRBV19 TGTGCCAGTAGAACCGGACAGGGGTTGGGGATTTCACCCCTCCACTTT CASRTGQGLGISPLHF
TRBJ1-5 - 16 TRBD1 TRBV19 TGTGCCAGTAGTAATGGCGCAGGGGGAGGCAATCAGCCCCAGCATTTT CASSNGAGGGNQPQHF
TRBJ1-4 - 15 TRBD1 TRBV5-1 TGCGCCAGCCGTCTAGCGACAGGGCCTAATGAAAAACTGTTTTTT CASRLATGPNEKLFF
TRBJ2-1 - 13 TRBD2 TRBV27 TGTGCCAGCAGTTATTACCTCGGGGGGGAGCAGTTCTTC CASSYYLGGEQFF
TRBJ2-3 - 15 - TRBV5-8 TGTGCCAGCAGTAATTGGGAGCCCGGCACAGATACGCAGTATTTT CASSNWEPGTDTQYF
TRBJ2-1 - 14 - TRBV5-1 TGCGCCAGCAGGGCGGGCGGATCCTACAATGAGCAGTTCTTC CASRAGGSYNEQFF
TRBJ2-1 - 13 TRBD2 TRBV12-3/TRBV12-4 TGTGCCAGCAGTTCGACTAGCATCAATGAGCAGTTCTTC CASSSTSINEQFF
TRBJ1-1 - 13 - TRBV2 TGTGCCAGCAGTGTCCGGGAGTACACTGAAGCTTTCTTT CASSVREYTEAFF